This TCR beta chain was found in a study of blood T cell repertoires in COVID-19. Study-wide context: PBMCs, B-cell-depleted T cells, or T cells were the source of the cDNA or gDNA that made up the material.

Assay used: immunoSEQ multiplex PCR; TCRdb lists only in-frame clones, some missing. Of some 330,000 clones in the sample, roughly 86% were seen once. V lost 10 bases and J lost 3; bases outside the gene matches: 4. The CDR3 is made up of 14 amino acids. Germline CDR1 reads LNHDA; CDR2 reads SQIVND (reference sequence). Enrolled through a virtual design, the participants were between about 18 and 100 years of age and came from about two dozen US areas. Clinical history as reported by participants underpinned cohort assignment. In this sample, this clone turned up a few times. This TCR was recovered from a middle-aged man in a cohort exposed to, infected with or recovered from COVID-19 (not recorded which). The specimen sequenced was PBMCs or T cells enriched from blood (not recorded which). The chain is built from TRBV19 and TRBJ2-2; TRBD1 agrees at 11 bases. Here the CDR3 DNA reads TGTGCCACTTGGGACAGGGGGGACACCGGGGAGCTGTTTTTT. Translating gives CATWDRGDTGELFF.